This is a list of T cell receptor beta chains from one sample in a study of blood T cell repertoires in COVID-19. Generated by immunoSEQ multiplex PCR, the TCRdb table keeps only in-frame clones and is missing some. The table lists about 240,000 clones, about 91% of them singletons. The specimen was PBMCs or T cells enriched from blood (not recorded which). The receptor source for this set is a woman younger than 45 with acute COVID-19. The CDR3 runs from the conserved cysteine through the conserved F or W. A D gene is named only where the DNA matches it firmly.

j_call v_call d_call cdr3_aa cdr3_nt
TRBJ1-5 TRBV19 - CASSSVGANQPQHF TGTGCCAGTAGCTCCGTGGGGGCTAATCAGCCCCAGCATTTT
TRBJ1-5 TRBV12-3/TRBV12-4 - CASSFGGNQPQHF TGTGCCAGCAGTTTCGGTGGCAATCAGCCCCAGCATTTT
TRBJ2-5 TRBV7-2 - CASSHWGEILLETQYF TGTGCCAGCAGCCACTGGGGGGAGATCTTATTAGAGACCCAGTACTTC
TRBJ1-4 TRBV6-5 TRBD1 CASSNGQGSEKLFF TGTGCCAGCAGTAACGGACAGGGTAGCGAAAAACTGTTTTTT
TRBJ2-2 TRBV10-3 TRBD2 CAISESAAGENTGELFF TGTGCCATCAGTGAGTCTGCAGCGGGGGAGAACACCGGGGAGCTGTTTTTT
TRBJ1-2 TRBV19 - CASSIRRERGNYGYTF TGTGCCAGTAGTATTCGCCGGGAGAGAGGAAACTATGGCTACACCTTC
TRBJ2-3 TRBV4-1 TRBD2 CASSFGTRRRTDTQYF TGCGCCAGCAGCTTCGGGACTAGAAGGCGCACAGATACGCAGTATTTT
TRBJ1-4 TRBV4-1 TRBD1 CASSRVGQGFDEKLFF TGCGCCAGCAGCCGGGTAGGACAGGGTTTTGATGAAAAACTGTTTTTT
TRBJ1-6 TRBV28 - CASSPPGEGTGDSPLHF TGTGCCAGCAGCCCCCCTGGGGAGGGGACTGGGGATTCACCCCTCCACTTT
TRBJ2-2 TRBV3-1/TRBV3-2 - CASSPLPSNTGELFF TGTGCCAGCAGCCCCCTCCCCTCGAACACCGGGGAGCTGTTTTTT
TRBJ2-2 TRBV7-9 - CASPSGGSTNTGELFF TGTGCCAGCCCCTCAGGTGGGTCCACGAACACCGGGGAGCTGTTTTTT
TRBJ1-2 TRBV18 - CASSPRTHRGDGGYTF TGTGCCAGCTCACCACGTACCCACCGGGGGGACGGCGGCTACACCTTC
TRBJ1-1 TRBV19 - CASSIDGETEAFF TGTGCCAGTAGTATAGATGGAGAGACTGAAGCTTTCTTT
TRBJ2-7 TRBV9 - CASSVDYEYEQYF TGTGCCAGCAGCGTAGACTACGAGTACGAGCAGTACTTC
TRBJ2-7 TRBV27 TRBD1 CASSPGQGVYEQYF TGTGCCAGCAGTCCGGGACAGGGGGTTTACGAGCAGTACTTC
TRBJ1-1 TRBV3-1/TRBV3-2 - CASSQVSGTEAFF TGTGCCAGCAGCCAAGTATCAGGGACTGAAGCTTTCTTT
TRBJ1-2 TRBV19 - CASTPGPLGYGYTF TGTGCCAGTACCCCAGGGCCCTTGGGCTATGGCTACACCTTC
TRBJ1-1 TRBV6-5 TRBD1 CASSQTGTGDTEAFF TGTGCCAGCAGTCAGACCGGGACAGGGGACACTGAAGCTTTCTTT
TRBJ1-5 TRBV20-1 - CSASVGRNQPQHF TGCAGTGCTAGTGTGGGCAGGAATCAGCCCCAGCATTTT
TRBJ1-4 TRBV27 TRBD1 CASSSPGQGQKLFF TGTGCCAGCAGTTCGCCTGGACAGGGGCAAAAACTGTTTTTT
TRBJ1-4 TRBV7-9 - CASSLGAGPPNEKLFF TGTGCCAGCAGCTTAGGGGCAGGCCCTCCCAATGAAAAACTGTTTTTT
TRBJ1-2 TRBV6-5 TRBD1 CASSRASGTGYGYTF TGTGCCAGCAGCCGCGCGTCCGGGACAGGCTATGGCTACACCTTC
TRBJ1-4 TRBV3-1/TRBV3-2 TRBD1 CASSRKQGLGNEKLFF TGTGCCAGCAGCCGCAAACAGGGGCTGGGTAATGAAAAACTGTTTTTT